The 27 T cell receptor beta chains presented below share a single source sample, sequenced in a study of T cells after yellow fever vaccination. TCRdb processed the 5' RACE reads anew with MiXCR; each CDR3 protein has one entry. Of 70,000 or so distinct CDR3 sequences listed, around 7.7% were seen once; the top ten hold about 27%. This specimen was CD8+ T cells sorted from PBMCs, taken 10 days after the first yellow fever vaccination. These receptors all come from a young man who received the YFV17D yellow fever vaccine.

This clonotype was detected many times. The rearrangement joins TRBV6-5 to TRBJ2-3; 8 bases align to TRBD1. V was clipped by 2 bases and J by 3 bases; unmatched bases: 4. The CDR3 is 15 residues long. Germline lookup yields CDR1 MNHEY and CDR2 SVGAGI. CDR3 DNA: TGTGCCAGCAGTTACACGACAGGGGCGACAGATACGCAGTATTTT. Translating gives CASSYTTGATDTQYF.

The rearrangement uses TRBV4-2 and TRBJ2-1; 8 nucleotides line up with TRBD2. After removal of 0 bases from V and 2 bases from J, the junction contained 6 bases not matched to a gene. CDR1 is LGHNA, CDR2 YNFKEQ, per germline. The CDR3 totals 17 residues. CDR3 amino acids: CASSQDPAGGTYNEQFF. The DNA of the CDR3 is TGTGCCAGCAGCCAAGACCCCGCGGGGGGAACCTACAATGAGCAGTTCTTC.

This clonotype occurred many times. The chain joins TRBV6-2 or TRBV6-3 to TRBJ1-2, with no clear D. Germline V gives CDR1 MNHEY, CDR2 SVGEGT. V was cut by 1 base and J by 7 bases, with 16 bases left in between. This CDR3 is built from 15 residues. The CDR3 sequence is CASSYYGQRAGGYTF. The DNA of the CDR3 is TGTGCCAGCAGTTACTACGGTCAGAGGGCCGGTGGCTACACCTTC.

This clonotype was recorded many times. The V gene is TRBV13, the J gene TRBJ2-7; D uncertain. The CDR3 spans 12 residues. Between the trimmed V and J ends, which lost 5 bases and 0 bases, there was a span of 5 bases. Germline V gene sequence: CDR1 PRHDT, CDR2 FYEKMQ (reference sequence). CDR3 sequence: CASSASSYEQYV. CDR3 DNA sequence: TGTGCCAGCAGCGCTAGCTCCTACGAGCAGTACGTC.

Many counts were recorded for this clonotype. This chain joins TRBV12-3 or TRBV12-4 and TRBJ2-3, with D unresolved. With 3 bases removed from V and 8 bases from J, the gap between germline ends came to 15 bases. The CDR3 runs 14 residues. The CDR3 nucleotides read TGTGCCAGCAGTTTCTCTCGCTCCCTCGGTACGCAGTATTTT. Translating gives CASSFSRSLGTQYF.

This clonotype was counted ten times or more. The rearrangement links TRBV25-1 to TRBJ1-1; D is uncertain. Between the trimmed V and J ends, which lost 3 bases and 1 base, there was a span of 9 bases. CDR1 is MGHDK and CDR2 is SYGVNS in the germline V gene. The length of the CDR3 is 14 residues. The CDR3 loop is CASSDGRGNTEAFF. CDR3 nucleotide sequence: TGTGCCAGCAGTGACGGACGGGGGAACACTGAAGCTTTCTTT.

This clonotype was seen repeatedly, ten times or more. The rearrangement uses TRBV4-3 and TRBJ2-3; 8 bases align to TRBD1. V gave up 1 base and J gave up 2 bases; unmatched junction bases: 2. The CDR3 consists of 15 residues. Germline V CDR1 and CDR2: LGHNA, YSLEER. In nucleotides, the CDR3 is TGCGCCAGCAGCCAAGGACAGGGGCACACAGATACGCAGTATTTT. Protein: CASSQGQGHTDTQYF.

A few counts support this clonotype. The chain uses TRBV7-9 and TRBJ1-5; maybe TRBD1 (5 bases). Germline-derived CDR1 and CDR2 are SEHNR and FQNEAQ (reference sequence). CDR3 length: 14 amino acids. Trimming took off 4 bases at V and 3 bases at J, with 10 bases between the two ends. CDR3 sequence: CASSWDGVNQPQHF. The CDR3 DNA is TGTGCCAGCAGCTGGGACGGGGTCAATCAGCCCCAGCATTTT.

The table lists this clonotype with many counts. The J gene is TRBJ1-1, the V gene TRBV15, with D uncertain. The CDR3 totals 13 residues. V lost 5 bases to trimming and J lost 4 bases, with 11 bases between them. From germline, CDR1 is LNHNV and CDR2 YYDKDF (reference sequence). The CDR3 DNA follows: TGTGCCACCAGCGTCACAGAGACCACTGAAGCTTTCTTT. Translation: CATSVTETTEAFF.

This clonotype was picked up many times. The chain couples TRBV12-3 or TRBV12-4 to TRBJ1-6, with 9 bases lining up with TRBD1. V shed 5 bases, J shed 3 bases, and the junction held 2 bases outside the gene matches. This CDR3 is built from 15 residues. CDR3: CASSPTGGYNSPLHF. The CDR3 bases are TGTGCCAGCAGTCCGACAGGGGGCTATAATTCACCCCTCCACTTT.

The sample holds many counts of this clonotype. The chain employs TRBV4-3 and TRBJ2-7; possibly TRBD1 for D (5 bases). The CDR3 sequence is 14 residues long. Trimming stripped 3 bases from V and 2 bases from J, with 11 bases between. Germline-derived CDR1 and CDR2 are LGHNA and YSLEER. The CDR3 DNA reads TGCGCCAGCAGCCATGAAGGGGCGACCTACGAGCAGTACTTC. It yields the protein CASSHEGATYEQYF.

This clonotype has a count of ten or more. V usage is TRBV7-7 and J usage is TRBJ2-1; TRBD2 is a possible D gene (7 bases). Trimming removed 1 base from V and 2 bases from J, with 15 bases in between. The length of the CDR3 is 17 residues. Germline V gene lookup returns CDR1 SSHAT and CDR2 FNYEAQ (reference sequence). CDR3 sequence: CASSLGQLGGAYNEQFF. CDR3 bases: TGTGCCAGCAGCTTAGGTCAACTAGGGGGGGCCTACAATGAGCAGTTCTTC.

This clonotype was found many times. The rearrangement links TRBV27 to TRBJ2-1, with TRBD1 matching 11 bases. With V trimmed by 5 bases and J by 9 bases, 6 bases remained unmatched. CDR3 length: 14 amino acids. Germline CDR1 and CDR2: MNHEY and SMNVEV (reference sequence). The CDR3: CASSPGTGGGEQFF. The CDR3 coding sequence is TGTGCCAGCAGTCCGGGGACAGGGGGTGGTGAGCAGTTCTTC.

This clonotype was seen ten or more times. CDR3 in DNA: TGCAGCGTTGAAGGGGGGGTGGAGACCCAGTACTTC. Translated: CSVEGGVETQYF. This chain joins TRBV29-1 and TRBJ2-5, with D possibly being TRBD2 (6 bases). The CDR3 has 12 amino acids. V was shortened by 1 base and J by 5 bases, with 8 bases between the two germline ends. From germline, CDR1 is SQVTM and CDR2 ANQGSEA.

CDR3 sequence (DNA): TGCGCCAGCCCCGGCCGGGACAGGGAAAAAGATACGCAGTATTTT. Residues: CASPGRDREKDTQYF. The chain employs TRBV23-1 and TRBJ2-3, with 9 nucleotides matching TRBD1. TRBV23-1 belongs to the ORF category, with a function that is uncertain. Trimming took 8 bases from V and 5 from J; bases not matched to a gene: 11. The CDR3 is 15 amino acids.

This clonotype was found many times. The J gene is TRBJ2-5, the V gene TRBV12-3 or TRBV12-4; D is possibly TRBD1 (5 bases). The V and J ends lost 4 bases and 0 bases respectively, with 18 bases between them. CDR3 length equals 17 residues. CDR3 sequence reads: CASSSHHAHRNQETQYF. CDR3 DNA: TGTGCCAGCAGTTCCCATCACGCCCACAGGAACCAAGAGACCCAGTACTTC.

The chain uses TRBV6-2 or TRBV6-3 and TRBJ2-5; maybe TRBD1 (5 bases). Germline V lookup: CDR1 MNHEY, CDR2 SVGEGT. The length of the CDR3 is 16 residues. Trimming removed 8 bases from V and 2 bases from J, with 21 bases in between. CDR3 DNA sequence: TGTGCCAGCGAACCGCGTCGAGGACAAGCTCAAGAGACCCAGTACTTC. Its protein is CASEPRRGQAQETQYF.

This clonotype was seen ten or more times. The rearrangement uses TRBV7-2 and TRBJ2-7; 9 bases agree with TRBD1. The CDR3 is 12 amino acids. The V gene's germline CDR1 is SGHTA and CDR2 FQGNSA. V lost 3 bases, J lost 12 bases, and 6 bases stayed unmatched. CDR3 sequence (DNA): TGTGCCAGCAGCTTGTACAGGGGGCAGGTGTACGTC. Translating gives CASSLYRGQVYV.

This clonotype was observed many times. This chain connects TRBV12-3 or TRBV12-4 to TRBJ2-2; 9 bases fit TRBD1. Germline trimming cut 3 bases from V and 9 bases from J; bases unmatched to any gene: 11. CDR3 length: 16 residues. CDR3 sequence reads: CASSFLRDREVRELFF. CDR3 bases: TGTGCCAGCAGTTTTCTACGGGACAGGGAAGTCCGGGAGCTGTTTTTT.

This clonotype was recorded a few times. The rearrangement uses TRBV7-8 and TRBJ2-1, with 8 bases identical to TRBD2. The CDR3 sequence is 14 residues long. V lost 5 bases, J lost 8 bases, and 8 bases stayed unmatched. Germline lookup yields CDR1 SGHVS and CDR2 FQNEAQ. DNA of the CDR3: TGTGCCAGCAGCCCGTCCAGCGGGGGCGATGAGCAGTTCTTC. Translated, it gives CASSPSSGGDEQFF.

V usage is TRBV27 and J usage is TRBJ2-2, with no clear D. CDR3 length equals 13 residues. Trimming left V 7 bases short and J 5 bases short, with 11 bases between. Germline V gene lookup returns CDR1 MNHEY and CDR2 SMNVEV (reference sequence). The CDR3 DNA reads as TGTGCCAGCAAAGAAGGGTTTACCGGGGAGCTGTTTTTT. It is translated as CASKEGFTGELFF.

A note on this clonotype: Germline and junction disagree at one end, which may indicate a read error. V usage is TRBV12-3 or TRBV12-4 and J usage is TRBJ2-7; D gene uncertain. This CDR3 has 13 residues. CDR3 protein: CARSFWSLYEQYF. The CDR3 region has the DNA TGTGCCAGGAGTTTTTGGTCACTCTACGAGCAGTACTTC.

This clonotype was seen only a few times. The chain links TRBV4-1 to TRBJ2-7; D unresolved. The CDR3 totals 13 residues. Germline-derived CDR1 and CDR2 are MGHRA and YSYEKL. V lost 0 bases and J lost 6, with 9 bases in between. CDR3 loop: CASSQDRATEQYV. For the CDR3, the DNA is TGCGCCAGCAGCCAAGATAGGGCAACCGAGCAGTACGTC.

In this sample, this clonotype turned up many times. The V and J genes are TRBV27 and TRBJ2-5, with D hard to call. This CDR3 contains 13 residues. V was trimmed by 8 bases and J by 5 bases, leaving 15 bases between them. Germline V gene data show CDR1 as MNHEY and CDR2 as SMNVEV (reference sequence). DNA for the CDR3: TGTGCCAGCCCCAAGGTAGGGATGGAGACCCAGTACTTC. This translates into CASPKVGMETQYF.

This clonotype appeared many times. The genes are TRBV5-1 and TRBJ2-7; D remains ambiguous. V was cut by 4 bases and J by 4 bases, with 15 bases left in between. Per the germline V gene, CDR1 is SGHRS and CDR2 is YFSETQ. This CDR3 is built from 14 residues. CDR3 region: CASSARSQSYEQYV. The CDR3 DNA reads TGCGCCAGCAGCGCCCGCAGCCAGTCTTACGAGCAGTACGTC.

The table lists this clonotype with a few counts. This rearrangement joins TRBV6-2 or TRBV6-3 to TRBJ1-2; D ambiguous. Germline V lookup: CDR1 MNHEY, CDR2 SVGEGT. There are 12 residues in the CDR3. With 8 bases removed from V and 7 bases from J, the gap between germline ends came to 14 bases. CDR3 loop: CASAVAGTGYTF. The CDR3 bases are TGTGCCAGCGCGGTGGCAGGCACTGGCTACACCTTC.

There are many counts of this clonotype. The chain has TRBV6-2 or TRBV6-3 and TRBJ2-1; the D gene is possibly TRBD2 (6 bases). V lost 6 bases, J lost 0 bases, and 12 bases lay in between. The germline CDR1 and CDR2 sequences are MNHEY and SVGEGT. The CDR3 sequence is 15 residues long. The DNA of the CDR3 is TGTGCCAGCAGCCCTTACGGGGGCTCCTACAATGAGCAGTTCTTC. As protein: CASSPYGGSYNEQFF.